This T cell receptor beta chain was found in a study of CD8 T cells in ankylosing spondylitis (dated by TCRdb to the late 2010s). At the level of the whole study: To find TCR variants linked to disease, the study profiled T cell receptor beta repertoires in ankylosing spondylitis patients and healthy donors. The whole study cohort included 90 to 120 healthy donors and over 20 ankylosing spondylitis patients. Peripheral blood was sampled, and synovial fluid was also collected from ankylosing spondylitis patients.

Study-level results and caveats: The disease-linked clones showed a CD8+ phenotype and occurred at relatively low frequencies in peripheral blood. Some motif variants were previously reported in synovial fluid and blood of reactive arthritis patients, suggesting common disease-initiation mechanisms. The disease-linked clones were reported as significantly enriched in matched synovial fluid samples from ankylosing spondylitis patients. A TCR beta motif made up of seven or eight highly homologous amino acid variants appeared to be characteristic of blood from ankylosing spondylitis patients.

The cysteine opens and the phenylalanine closes a CDR3 of 10 amino acids. Here the CDR3 DNA is all that survives: 30 bases in frame from base 1. The germline V gene encodes CDR1 SQVTM and CDR2 ANQGSEA. The V end loses 7 bases and the J end loses 9 bases, and a stretch of 10 bases separates them. The reads were generated on an Illumina HiSeq 2500. TCR beta libraries were prepared by quantitative 5'-RACE with molecular barcodes. The original methods were these. A new computational method based on a probabilistic model of VDJ rearrangement was used to identify disease-linked TCR variants. TCRdb took the public reads, trimmed them with fastp at Q25, ran MiXCR for clone calling and kept in-frame beta chains. Every CDR3 protein is listed once, alongside the most common genes and DNA of its rows. In this record, the V and J calls reflect TCRdb's handling and not the investigators' own analysis. The table for this sample lists over 75,000 distinct CDR3 sequences; roughly 9.6% of them were counted only once. The leading ten clones occupy roughly 4.6% of the sample.

This clonotype has a count of ten or more. Its antigen remains undetermined. The record has no base qualities; no much larger clone is one base away. The sequence joins TRBV29-1 to TRBJ2-1; the D segment cannot be called with confidence. This sequence originates from a male donor with ankylosing spondylitis or in good health (not recorded which). Input material: blood, either unsorted or a sorted T cell fraction (not recorded which). CDR3 sequence: CSGYGVEQFF. The nucleotides read TGCAGCGGCTACGGTGTTGAGCAGTTCTTC.